Each of the 30 T cell receptor beta chains below was sequenced from the same sample in a study of blood T cell repertoires in COVID-19. Assay: immunoSEQ multiplex PCR; the TCRdb copy retains only in-frame clones and omits some. The sample has some 99,000 clones; about 79% are singletons. Sequencing was performed on peripheral blood. Receptors were obtained from a woman older than 75 with active or convalescent COVID-19.

The genes are TRBV19 and TRBJ2-1; possible D gene TRBD2, 6 bases. The CDR3 loop spans 13 amino acids. Germline CDR1 LNHDA, CDR2 SQIVND (reference sequence). V gave up 9 bases and J gave up 6 bases, with 15 bases separating them. CDR3 loop: CASSGTVRNEQFF. DNA of the CDR3: TGTGCCAGCAGTGGGACTGTTCGCAATGAGCAGTTCTTC.

The chain is built from TRBV4-2 and TRBJ2-6; D is unresolved. Germline values: CDR1 LGHNA, CDR2 YNFKEQ. V was cut by 0 bases and J by 0 bases, with 15 bases left in between. The CDR3 is 19 residues long. CDR3 DNA sequence: TGTGCCAGCAGCCAAGATCCTACCCTTCACCTCTCTGGGGCCAACGTCCTGACTTTC. Translating gives CASSQDPTLHLSGANVLTF.

The CDR3 DNA is TGTGCCAGCAGCGTAGCACAGCACTACGAGCAGTACTTC. Its protein is CASSVAQHYEQYF. V is TRBV9 and J is TRBJ2-7; D call uncertain. The germline gives CDR1 SGDLS, CDR2 YYNGEE. Trimming left V 0 bases short and J 3 bases short, with 7 bases between. The CDR3 extends over 13 amino acids.

This chain connects TRBV7-2 to TRBJ2-2, with D unclear. Looked up from germline, CDR1 is SGHTA and CDR2 is FQGNSA. V shed 4 bases and J shed 6 bases, with 12 bases lying between them. The length of the CDR3 is 14 residues. The CDR3 is CASSYRPPAGELFF. CDR3 sequence (DNA): TGTGCCAGCAGCTACCGCCCTCCAGCCGGGGAGCTGTTTTTT.

This chain joins TRBV6-6 and TRBJ2-1, with D tentatively TRBD2 (5 bases). The CDR3 length is 14 residues. V was cut by 8 bases and J by 7 bases, with 18 bases left in between. Germline CDR1 reads MNHNY; CDR2 reads SVGAGI (reference sequence). The CDR3 sequence is CASSSGEGRNEQFF. Written as DNA, the CDR3 is TGTGCCAGCTCGAGCGGAGAAGGGCGGAATGAGCAGTTCTTC.

The CDR3 is CASGQGEYQPQHF. For the CDR3, the DNA is TGTGCCAGCGGACAGGGGGAATATCAGCCCCAGCATTTT. The chain employs TRBV2 and TRBJ1-5, with 10 positions matching TRBD1. CDR1 is SNHLY and CDR2 is FYNNEI in the germline V gene. V lost 8 bases and J lost 5; bases outside the gene matches: 3. The CDR3 sequence is 13 residues long.

V gene TRBV4-2 combines with J gene TRBJ2-3, with TRBD2 identical over 13 bases. The CDR3 consists of 16 residues. The V gene end was trimmed by 0 bases and the J gene end by 11 bases; junction bases not matched to a gene: 8. CDR1 and CDR2 (germline): LGHNA, YNFKEQ. CDR3 nucleotides: TGTGCCAGCAGCCAAGAGGGGACTAGCGGGGCCAAAAGGCAGTATTTT. This gives the protein CASSQEGTSGAKRQYF.

This clone was counted only a few times. The chain is built from TRBV5-6 and TRBJ1-1; D gene uncertain. V was pared by 0 bases and J by 1 base, with 7 bases between. CDR3 length: 14 amino acids. The germline CDR1 and CDR2 sequences are SGHDT and YYEEEE. CDR3 residues: CASSLGQANTEAFF. CDR3 sequence (DNA): TGTGCCAGCAGCTTGGGCCAGGCGAACACTGAAGCTTTCTTT. The full variable domain, in which reference TRBV5-6 and TRBJ1-1 provide the parts outside the CDR3, is DAGVTQSPTHLIKTRGQQVTLRCSPKSGHDTVSWYQQALGQGPQFIFQYYEEEERQRGNFPDRFSGHQFPNYSSELNVNALLLGDSALYLCASSLGQANTEAFFGQGTRLTVV.

The chain carries TRBV27 and TRBJ1-2; 7 positions agree with TRBD1. This CDR3 contains 16 residues. Germline V gives CDR1 MNHEY, CDR2 SMNVEV (reference sequence). With 0 bases clipped from V and 8 bases from J, the junction kept 12 bases outside the gene matches. CDR3: CASSLSSRGRRDGYTF. Written as DNA, the CDR3 is TGTGCCAGCAGTTTATCTAGCAGGGGGAGGCGGGACGGCTACACCTTC.

This chain connects TRBV13 to TRBJ2-1; 10 bases line up with TRBD2. The germline CDR1 and CDR2 sequences are PRHDT and FYEKMQ (reference sequence). The CDR3 has 15 residues. The J segment lost 7 bases and the V segment lost 5 bases, leaving 8 bases of the junction unmatched. The CDR3 DNA sequence: TGTGCCAGCAGCCAAGCGGGAGGGCCCCTAAATGAGCAGTTCTTC. Translation gives CASSQAGGPLNEQFF.

The genes are TRBV7-9 and TRBJ1-4; 9 bases map to TRBD1. The CDR3 length is 16 residues. The germline gives CDR1 SEHNR, CDR2 FQNEAQ (reference sequence). The junction had 6 bases not matched to a gene; V was cut back by 3 bases and J by 4 bases. The CDR3 DNA reads TGTGCCAGCAGCTTGCCCCCGGGACAGGGTAATGAAAAACTGTTTTTT. Its translation is CASSLPPGQGNEKLFF.

V gene TRBV5-1 combines with J gene TRBJ2-5; D is unclear. The CDR3 loop spans 14 amino acids. V lost 4 bases and J lost 5, with 15 bases in between. The germline CDR1 and CDR2 sequences are SGHRS and YFSETQ. The CDR3 reads CASSTDPSVETQYF. The CDR3 DNA follows: TGCGCCAGCAGCACCGACCCGAGCGTCGAGACCCAGTACTTC.

The V and J genes are TRBV28 and TRBJ2-7; 11 positions agree with TRBD1. CDR3 size: 16 residues. Germline assignment: CDR1 MDHEN and CDR2 SYDVKM. The V segment lost 7 bases and the J segment 4 bases; nucleotides outside the gene matches: 12. CDR3 protein: CASIPQVGTGGYEQYF. The CDR3 DNA reads TGTGCCAGCATCCCCCAGGTGGGGACAGGGGGGTACGAGCAGTACTTC.

The chain recombines TRBV10-3 with TRBJ2-7; TRBD1 agrees at 9 bases. Germline V gene sequence: CDR1 ENHRY, CDR2 SYGVKD. The length of the CDR3 is 15 residues. V lost 10 bases, J lost 3 bases, and 13 bases stayed unmatched. CDR3 region: CATQLPTGGSYEQYF. The CDR3 DNA reads as TGTGCCACCCAACTCCCGACAGGGGGTAGCTACGAGCAGTACTTC.

The CDR3: CASSPLLAGGSETQYF. The CDR3 coding sequence is TGTGCCAGCTCACCTTTACTAGCGGGAGGGTCAGAGACCCAGTACTTC. The gene calls are TRBV18 and TRBJ2-5; 13 bases align to TRBD2. Germline CDR1 reads KGHSH; CDR2 reads LQKENI. The CDR3 is made up of 16 amino acids. V was pared by 3 bases and J by 4 bases, with 5 bases of the junction left unmatched.

This chain joins TRBV7-3 and TRBJ2-1; D might be TRBD1 (7 bases). Trimming shortened V by 5 bases and J by 9 bases, and 20 bases separated the two germline ends. Germline V gene lookup returns CDR1 SGHTA and CDR2 FQGTGA. This CDR3 spans 15 amino acids. CDR3 sequence: CASSPLSRGDTEQFF. CDR3 sequence (DNA): TGTGCCAGCAGCCCCCTGTCCAGGGGGGACACTGAGCAGTTCTTC. Complete variable domain (other parts from reference TRBV7-3 and TRBJ2-1): GAGVSQTPSNKVTEKGKYVELRCDPISGHTALYWYRQSLGQGPEFLIYFQGTGAADDSGLPNDRFFAVRPEGSVSTLKIQRTERGDSAVYLCASSPLSRGDTEQFFGPGTRLTVL.

The chain employs TRBV19 and TRBJ2-5; D not resolved. Germline V gives CDR1 LNHDA, CDR2 SQIVND (reference sequence). The CDR3 is 13 amino acids. Trimming took off 3 bases at V and 4 bases at J, with 9 bases between the two ends. The CDR3 coding sequence is TGTGCCAGTAGTATCAAAATGAGAGAGACCCAGTACTTC. This translates into CASSIKMRETQYF.

The chain joins TRBV7-8 to TRBJ1-1, with D possibly TRBD1 on 6 matching bases. Germline V gene data show CDR1 as SGHVS and CDR2 as FQNEAQ. CDR3 size: 17 residues. V lost 4 bases and J lost 2, with 20 bases in between. CDR3 protein: CASSSRTLGGLNTEAFF. DNA for the CDR3: TGTGCCAGCAGCTCCAGGACCCTTGGGGGCCTTAACACTGAAGCTTTCTTT.

V gene TRBV6-1 combines with J gene TRBJ2-3; tentatively, D is TRBD2 (5 bases). The CDR3 runs 13 residues. The V gene's germline CDR1 is MNHNS and CDR2 SASEGT. The germline V and J ends were trimmed by 2 bases and 6 bases, with 9 bases remaining between them. CDR3 nucleotide sequence: TGTGCCAGCAGTGAACGGGGTCATGATACGCAGTATTTT. Its protein is CASSERGHDTQYF.

The chain joins TRBV28 to TRBJ1-5; D not resolved. This CDR3 spans 15 amino acids. Germline-derived CDR1 and CDR2 are MDHEN and SYDVKM. V gave up 2 bases and J gave up 3 bases, with 11 bases separating them. CDR3 DNA sequence: TGTGCCAGCAGTTTAGAGGGCACCCCCAATCAGCCCCAGCATTTT. It encodes CASSLEGTPNQPQHF.

V gene TRBV11-2 combines with J gene TRBJ2-5; D is undetermined. Trimming left V 5 bases short and J 4 bases short, with 8 bases between. The CDR3 loop spans 12 amino acids. Germline CDR1 reads SGHAT; CDR2 reads FQNNGV. The chain's CDR3 is CASSPVAETQYF. The CDR3 DNA is TGTGCCAGCAGCCCAGTTGCAGAGACCCAGTACTTC. Using reference TRBV11-2 and TRBJ2-5 for the parts outside the CDR3, the full variable domain is EAGVAQSPRYKIIEKRQSVAFWCNPISGHATLYWYQQILGQGPKLLIQFQNNGVVDDSQLPKDRFSAERLKGVDSTLKIQPAKLEDSAVYLCASSPVAETQYFGPGTRLLVL.

This clone was seen a handful of times. V is TRBV4-1 and J is TRBJ2-2, with TRBD2 matching 7 bases. The CDR3 is 16 amino acids. CDR1 is MGHRA and CDR2 is YSYEKL in the germline V gene. Trimming cost V 0 bases and J 8 bases; bases outside gene matches: 9. The CDR3 bases are TGCGCCAGCAGCCAAGATCAGGCGGGACTATCTGGGGAGCTGTTTTTT. It is translated as CASSQDQAGLSGELFF.

The J gene is TRBJ1-4, the V gene TRBV5-1; possible D gene TRBD1, 5 bases. The germline CDR1 and CDR2 sequences are SGHRS and YFSETQ. The CDR3 sequence is 14 residues long. The V end was cut by 0 bases, the J end by 5 bases, with 8 bases between. The CDR3 reads CASSLGGRNEKLFF. The DNA for the CDR3 is TGCGCCAGCAGCTTGGGGGGGAGGAATGAAAAACTGTTTTTT.

The rearrangement links TRBV4-1 to TRBJ2-3; 9 nucleotides agree with TRBD2. CDR1 is MGHRA, CDR2 YSYEKL, per germline. V gave up 0 bases and J gave up 4 bases; unmatched junction bases: 5. The CDR3 consists of 16 residues. The CDR3 sequence: CASSQDGRTSADTQYF. CDR3 nucleotides: TGCGCCAGCAGCCAAGATGGTAGGACTAGCGCAGATACGCAGTATTTT.

This chain joins TRBV5-4 and TRBJ2-6, with a tentative D call TRBD1 (6 bases). The CDR3 loop spans 16 amino acids. CDR1 SGHNT and CDR2 YYREEE come from the germline V gene (reference sequence). The germline V and J ends were trimmed by 4 bases and 1 base, with 12 bases remaining between them. For the CDR3, the DNA is TGTGCCAGCAGCATTGGGGGCGGGTCTGGGGCCAACGTCCTGACTTTC. This codes for CASSIGGGSGANVLTF. Full variable domain (outside the CDR3, taken from reference TRBV5-4 and TRBJ2-6): ETGVTQSPTHLIKTRGQQVTLRCSSQSGHNTVSWYQQALGQGPQFIFQYYREEENGRGNFPPRFSGLQFPNYSSELNVNALELDDSALYLCASSIGGGSGANVLTFGAGSRLTVL.

The genes are TRBV6-6 and TRBJ1-1; possible D gene TRBD1, 6 bases. The CDR3 extends over 14 amino acids. Trimming removed 2 bases from V and 4 bases from J, with 11 bases in between. Germline V gene lookup returns CDR1 MNHNY and CDR2 SVGAGI (reference sequence). CDR3 amino acids: CASSYGQGPTEAFF. The CDR3 coding sequence is TGTGCCAGCAGTTACGGCCAGGGGCCCACTGAAGCTTTCTTT.

The J gene is TRBJ2-3, the V gene TRBV6-5; a possible D gene is TRBD1 (6 bases). Trimming stripped 6 bases from V and 1 base from J, with 14 bases between. CDR1 MNHEY and CDR2 SVGAGI come from the germline V gene. This CDR3 spans 15 amino acids. DNA for the CDR3: TGTGCCAGCAGCCTAAGACCAGGGGGCACAGATACGCAGTATTTT. Translation gives CASSLRPGGTDTQYF.

A single count supports this clone. The genes are TRBV15 and TRBJ2-7; possible D gene TRBD2, 5 bases. Between the trimmed V and J ends, which lost 1 base and 4 bases, there was a span of 8 bases. There are 13 residues in the CDR3. Per germline, CDR1 LNHNV and CDR2 YYDKDF (reference sequence). Written as DNA, the CDR3 is TGTGCCACCAGCAGAGTAGGGAGATACGAGCAGTACTTC. Protein sequence: CATSRVGRYEQYF.

The chain recombines TRBV6-1 with TRBJ2-1; 11 nucleotides align to TRBD2. The CDR3 spans 17 residues. V lost 1 base and J lost 8; bases outside the gene matches: 10. CDR1 MNHNS and CDR2 SASEGT come from the germline V gene. CDR3 sequence reads: CASSEEILGLAVYEQFF. Here the CDR3 DNA reads TGTGCCAGCAGTGAAGAAATCTTGGGACTAGCGGTTTATGAGCAGTTCTTC.

The chain employs TRBV28 and TRBJ2-7; 8 bases agree with TRBD1. Germline-derived CDR1 and CDR2 are MDHEN and SYDVKM. This CDR3 has 16 residues. Trimming cost V 2 bases and J 0 bases; bases outside gene matches: 6. This CDR3 reads CASSLTTGGSSYEQYF. The CDR3 DNA sequence: TGTGCCAGCAGTTTAACCACAGGGGGGAGCTCCTACGAGCAGTACTTC.